Detailed here is one TCR beta chain. Its antigen remains unidentified. The sample originates from a study of early T cells in non-severe SARS-CoV-2 infection. Study summary: Alpha and beta chains were unpaired, from unsorted whole-blood bulk RNA.

General study results and limits: The matching step, a VDJdb search, favored anti-spike CD8 responses and missed private and CD4 specificities.

In the library, individual cDNA molecules carried attached unique molecular identifiers. TCRdb used MiXCR to reprocess the 5' RACE reads, holding one entry per CDR3 protein. Of about 110,000 distinct CDR3 sequences listed, roughly 12% were seen once; the top ten hold 2.5% to 4%. The V gene lost 5 bases and the J gene lost 0 bases, with 13 bases spanning the gap. The germline V gene has CDR1 SEHNR and CDR2 FQNEAQ (reference sequence). The CDR3 covers 15 residues. The clonotype comes from an adult who was a healthcare worker with PCR-confirmed SARS-CoV-2 infection or an uninfected control (not recorded which). The chain combines TRBV7-9 with TRBJ1-2; D unresolved. The sequencing input was whole blood. The CDR3 DNA reads TGTGCCAGCAGCCTCACACCAGCTGCTAACTATGGCTACACCTTC. It codes for CASSLTPAANYGYTF.